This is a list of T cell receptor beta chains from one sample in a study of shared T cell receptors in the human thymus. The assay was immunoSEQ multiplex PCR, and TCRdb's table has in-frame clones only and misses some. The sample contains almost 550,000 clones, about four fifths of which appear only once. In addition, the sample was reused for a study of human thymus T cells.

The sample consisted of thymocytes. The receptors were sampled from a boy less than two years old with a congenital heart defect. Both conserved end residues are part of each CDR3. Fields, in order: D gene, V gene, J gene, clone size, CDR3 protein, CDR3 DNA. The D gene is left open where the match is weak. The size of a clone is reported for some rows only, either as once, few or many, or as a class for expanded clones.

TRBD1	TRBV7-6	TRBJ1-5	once	CASSPDRDNQPQHF	TGTGCCAGCAGCCCAGACAGGGACAATCAGCCCCAGCATTTT
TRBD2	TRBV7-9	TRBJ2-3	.	CASSLAGGRKDTQYF	TGTGCCAGCAGCCTAGCGGGAGGGCGGAAGGATACGCAGTATTTT
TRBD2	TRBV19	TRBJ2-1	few	CASMGTGGPYNEQFF	TGTGCCAGTATGGGAACGGGGGGGCCCTACAATGAGCAGTTCTTC
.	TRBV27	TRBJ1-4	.	CASSITTATNEKLFF	TGTGCCAGCAGCATCACGACAGCAACTAATGAAAAACTGTTTTTT
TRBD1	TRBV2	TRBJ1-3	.	CASSGGDGTGGKRSGNTIYF	TGTGCCAGCAGTGGGGGGGATGGGACAGGGGGTAAGCGCTCTGGAAACACCATATATTTT
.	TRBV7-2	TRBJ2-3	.	CASSLGRPRRSTDTQYF	TGTGCCAGCAGCTTAGGTCGCCCCCGGAGGTCCACAGATACGCAGTATTTT
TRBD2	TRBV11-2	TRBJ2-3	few	CASSLLPAGGLDTQYF	TGTGCCAGCAGCTTACTTCCCGCGGGAGGGCTAGATACGCAGTATTTT
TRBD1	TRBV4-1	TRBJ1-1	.	CASSPGTGLNTEAFF	TGCGCCAGCAGCCCCGGGACAGGGCTGAACACTGAAGCTTTCTTT
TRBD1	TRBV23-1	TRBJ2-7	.	CASGRTGLSDEQYF	TGCGCCAGCGGCAGGACAGGTCTTTCCGACGAGCAGTACTTC
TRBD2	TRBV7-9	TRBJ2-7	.	CASSSQGLAGAYEQYF	TGTGCCAGCAGCTCCCAGGGACTAGCGGGGGCCTACGAGCAGTACTTC
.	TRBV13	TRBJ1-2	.	CASSFRWAGHGYTF	TGTGCCAGCAGCTTCAGGTGGGCAGGGCATGGCTACACCTTC
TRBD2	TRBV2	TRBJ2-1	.	CASSPIHLAGVEQFF	TGTGCCAGCTCCCCTATTCACCTAGCGGGAGTTGAGCAGTTCTTC
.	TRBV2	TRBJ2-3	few	CASNRDNNSDTQYF	TGTGCCAGCAACCGGGACAATAATTCCGATACGCAGTATTTT
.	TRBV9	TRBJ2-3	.	CASSHIAVDTQYF	TGTGCCAGCAGCCACATAGCGGTAGATACGCAGTATTTT
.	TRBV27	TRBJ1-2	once	CASSPDLFRGGHGYTF	TGTGCCAGCAGTCCAGATCTTTTCCGGGGAGGGCATGGCTACACCTTC
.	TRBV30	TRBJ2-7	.	CAWTPPGTANYEQYF	TGTGCCTGGACCCCCCCCGGGACTGCCAACTACGAGCAGTACTTC
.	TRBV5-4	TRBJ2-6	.	CASSLESRVYSSGANVLTF	TGTGCCAGCAGCTTGGAGAGCAGGGTCTATTCCTCTGGGGCCAACGTCCTGACTTTC
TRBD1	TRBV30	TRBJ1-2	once	CAWIVARDRVNYGYTF	TGTGCCTGGATTGTCGCCCGGGACAGGGTTAACTATGGCTACACCTTC
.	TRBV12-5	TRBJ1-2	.	CASGPGGPTVYGYTF	TGTGCTAGTGGGCCCGGCGGGCCGACGGTCTATGGCTACACCTTC
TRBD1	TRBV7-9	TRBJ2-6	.	CASSSTGVGANVLTF	TGTGCCAGCAGCAGTACAGGGGTTGGGGCCAACGTCCTGACTTTC
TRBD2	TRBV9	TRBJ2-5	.	CASSVGGTSGETQYF	TGTGCCAGCAGCGTGGGCGGGACTAGTGGGGAGACCCAGTACTTC
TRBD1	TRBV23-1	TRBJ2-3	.	CASSLRTGVTDTQYF	TGCGCCAGCAGCCTTCGGACAGGGGTGACAGATACGCAGTATTTT
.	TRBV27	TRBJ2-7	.	CASRARNRADRTYEQYF	TGTGCCAGCAGGGCACGGAACAGGGCCGATCGAACCTACGAGCAGTACTTC
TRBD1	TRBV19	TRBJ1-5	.	CASSAQGAWGNQPQHF	TGTGCCAGTAGTGCACAGGGGGCATGGGGCAATCAGCCCCAGCATTTT
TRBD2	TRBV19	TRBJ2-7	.	CATPPPLAPYEQYF	TGTGCCACCCCACCCCCACTAGCGCCCTACGAGCAGTACTTC
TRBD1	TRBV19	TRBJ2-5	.	CASRSDRPVETQYF	TGTGCCAGTAGGTCGGACAGGCCCGTGGAGACCCAGTACTTC
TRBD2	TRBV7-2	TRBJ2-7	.	CASSLVGGGLAGEWQYF	TGTGCCAGCAGCTTAGTCGGGGGAGGACTAGCGGGGGAGTGGCAGTACTTC
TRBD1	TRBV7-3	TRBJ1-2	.	CASSWGPGQGDYGYTF	TGTGCCAGCAGCTGGGGACCCGGACAGGGCGACTATGGCTACACCTTC
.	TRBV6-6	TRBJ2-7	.	CASNPRGPSYEQYF	TGTGCCAGCAACCCGCGAGGGCCCTCCTACGAGCAGTACTTC
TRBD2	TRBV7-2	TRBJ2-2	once	CATTDPGGTQNTGELFF	TGTGCCACAACCGATCCGGGGGGGACACAGAACACCGGGGAGCTGTTTTTT
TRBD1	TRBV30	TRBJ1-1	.	CAWLDRDHTEAFF	TGTGCCTGGTTGGACAGGGACCACACTGAAGCTTTCTTT
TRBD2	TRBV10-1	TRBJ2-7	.	CASSQGLAGGPPRVDEQYF	TGCGCCAGCAGCCAGGGACTAGCGGGAGGGCCTCCCAGGGTGGACGAGCAGTACTTC
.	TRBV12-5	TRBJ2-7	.	CASGHTLYEQYF	TGTGCTAGTGGACATACCCTCTACGAGCAGTACTTC
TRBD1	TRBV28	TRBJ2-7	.	CASSPLPGQGAIAEQYF	TGTGCCAGCAGCCCACTACCGGGACAGGGGGCGATTGCCGAGCAGTACTTC
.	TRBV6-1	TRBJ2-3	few	CATTTPSTDTQYF	TGTGCCACCACCACACCGAGCACAGATACGCAGTATTTT
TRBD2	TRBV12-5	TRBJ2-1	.	CASGLEGLAGVRWHEQFF	TGTGCTAGTGGTTTGGAGGGACTAGCGGGAGTAAGGTGGCATGAGCAGTTCTTC
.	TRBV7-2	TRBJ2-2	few	CASSLIDSFHQRELFF	TGTGCCAGCAGCTTAATCGACAGCTTCCACCAAAGGGAGCTGTTTTTT
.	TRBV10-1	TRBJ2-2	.	CASSDRALNTGELFF	TGCGCCAGCAGTGATCGAGCTTTAAACACCGGGGAGCTGTTTTTT
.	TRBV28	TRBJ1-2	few	CASSLYINYGYTF	TGTGCCAGCAGTTTATACATTAACTATGGCTACACCTTC
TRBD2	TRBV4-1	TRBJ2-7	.	CASSQPSSGAAYEQYF	TGCGCCAGCAGCCAACCGTCTAGCGGGGCGGCCTACGAGCAGTACTTC
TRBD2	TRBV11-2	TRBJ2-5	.	CASSPVREGLAVRDQYF	TGTGCCAGCAGCCCCGTCCGGGAGGGACTAGCGGTCAGGGACCAGTACTTC
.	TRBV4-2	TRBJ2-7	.	CASSPRVAPPPYVRDEQYF	TGTGCCAGCAGCCCCCGGGTAGCGCCCCCCCCTTATGTCCGCGACGAGCAGTACTTC
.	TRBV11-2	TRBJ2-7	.	CASSSGVSNYEQYF	TGTGCCAGCAGCTCAGGGGTTTCTAACTACGAGCAGTACTTC
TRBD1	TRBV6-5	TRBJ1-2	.	CASGLDRGEGYTF	TGTGCCAGCGGACTCGACAGGGGAGAGGGCTACACCTTC
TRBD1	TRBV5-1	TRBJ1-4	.	CASSLEAGGEKLFF	TGCGCCAGCAGCTTGGAGGCAGGGGGTGAAAAACTGTTTTTT
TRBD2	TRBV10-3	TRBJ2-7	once	CAIARRESHEQYF	TGTGCCATCGCCCGGCGGGAGAGCCACGAGCAGTACTTC
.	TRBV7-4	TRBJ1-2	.	CASSFSQAPHSNYGYTF	TGTGCCAGCAGCTTTTCGCAGGCGCCCCATTCTAACTATGGCTACACCTTC
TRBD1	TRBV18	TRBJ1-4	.	CASSHSRDRDRPTNEKLFF	TGTGCCAGCTCACATAGCCGGGACAGGGACCGCCCAACTAATGAAAAACTGTTTTTT
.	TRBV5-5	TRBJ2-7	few	CASSLGGRGPSYEQYF	TGTGCCAGCAGCTTGGGGGGTAGGGGCCCTTCCTACGAGCAGTACTTC
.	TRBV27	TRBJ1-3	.	CASSFCKYSGNTIYF	TGTGCCAGCAGTTTCTGTAAATACTCTGGAAACACCATATATTTT
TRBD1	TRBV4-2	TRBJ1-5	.	CASSQEGEDRAGYSNQPQHF	TGTGCCAGCAGCCAAGAGGGTGAGGACAGGGCCGGCTATAGCAATCAGCCCCAGCATTTT